This is a list of T cell receptor beta chains from one sample in a study of beta chain features in type 1 diabetes. Assay used: immunoSEQ multiplex PCR; TCRdb lists only in-frame clones, some missing. This table holds more than 150,000 clones, 7% to 9.5% found once. The specimen sequenced was central memory CD4+ T cells from blood. The receptor source for this set is a woman aged 25 to 39 with type 1 diabetes. Both conserved end residues are part of each CDR3. The D gene is left open where the match is weak. Clone sizes are given selectively: once, few, many, or a class where the clone is expanded.

.,TRBJ2-7,TRBV7-2,many,TGTGCCAGCAGCCGGACTGCCTCCTACGAGCAGTACTTC,CASSRTASYEQYF
.,TRBJ2-7,TRBV29-1,few,TGCAGCGTTGAAGATTTGTCACAGGGCTACGAGCAGTACTTC,CSVEDLSQGYEQYF
TRBD2,TRBJ2-3,TRBV2,few,TGTGCCAGCAGTGACGCGGCTAGCGGGAGAGGCACAGATACGCAGTATTTT,CASSDAASGRGTDTQYF
TRBD2,TRBJ2-1,TRBV6-4,.,TGTGCCAGCAGTGCAGGACTAGCGGGCGAGCAGTTCTTC,CASSAGLAGEQFF
.,TRBJ1-1,TRBV5-6,few,TGTGCCAGCAGCTTCGGGGGGGGGAACACTGAAGCTTTCTTT,CASSFGGGNTEAFF
.,TRBJ2-7,TRBV6-6,few,TGTGCCAGCAGTTACGTAACTTACGAGCAGTACTTC,CASSYVTYEQYF
.,TRBJ1-2,TRBV10-3,few,TGTGCCATCGGGGAGGGCGTCGGAAGCTACACCTTC,CAIGEGVGSYTF
.,TRBJ2-5,TRBV2,few,TGTGCCAGCAGCCCGCAAGAGACCCAGTACTTC,CASSPQETQYF
TRBD1,TRBJ1-2,TRBV4-1,few,TGCGCCAGCAGCCCATGGACAGGGGAGAACTATGGCTACACCTTC,CASSPWTGENYGYTF
.,TRBJ2-2,TRBV2,few,TGTGCCAGCAGTGAGCGTACGAACACCGGGGAGCTGTTTTTT,CASSERTNTGELFF
.,TRBJ1-1,TRBV28,few,TGTGCCACCCCTGGGGCGGGAAACACTGAAGCTTTCTTT,CATPGAGNTEAFF
TRBD1,TRBJ2-1,TRBV5-1,.,TGCGCCAGCAGCTATCTAGGTGGGACAGGGACCTACAATGAGCAGTTCTTC,CASSYLGGTGTYNEQFF
.,TRBJ2-1,TRBV11-1,.,TGTGCCAGCAGCCCAGGTTCCATGAGCTCCTACAATGAGCAGTTCTTC,CASSPGSMSSYNEQFF
TRBD2,TRBJ2-1,TRBV6-1,few,TGTGCCATCAGGGGAACTAGCGGGGGCCCCAATGAGCAGTTCTTC,CAIRGTSGGPNEQFF
.,TRBJ2-1,TRBV11-3,few,TGTGCCAGTAGCGGACTTTACAATGAGCAGTTCTTC,CASSGLYNEQFF
.,TRBJ2-6,TRBV19,.,TGTGCCAGTATGCTAAAGTATAGCTCTGGGGCCAACGTCCTGACTTTC,CASMLKYSSGANVLTF
.,TRBJ2-1,TRBV6-1,.,TGTGCCAGCAGTGAAACCTGGGAGCGGGAGCAGTTCTTC,CASSETWEREQFF
TRBD1,TRBJ1-3,TRBV28,.,TGTGCCAGCAGTTCCCGACAGGGTTCCTCTGGAAACACCATATATTTT,CASSSRQGSSGNTIYF
.,TRBJ2-7,TRBV27,few,TGTGCCAGCAGGACAGGTAGCTCCTACGAGCAGTACTTC,CASRTGSSYEQYF
TRBD2,TRBJ2-7,TRBV4-1,few,TGCGCCAGCAGCCAAGGTTGGGGTTTCGGGACTAGCGGCTACGAGCAGTACTTC,CASSQGWGFGTSGYEQYF
.,TRBJ1-3,TRBV15,.,TGTGCCACCAGCAGAGGAGGGATTGGAAACACCATATATTTT,CATSRGGIGNTIYF